This is a list of T cell receptor beta chains from one sample in a study of T cells in localized non-small cell lung cancer. The method was immunoSEQ multiplex PCR; TCRdb's version includes in-frame clones alone and lacks a portion of them. The data contain about 33,000 clones, roughly 90% of them singletons. The sample was peripheral blood, taken before any cancer treatment. These TCRs come from a man aged 40 to 70 with stage I lung adenocarcinoma. The CDR3 runs from the conserved cysteine through the conserved F or W. Fields, in order: D gene, V gene, clone size, J gene, CDR3 DNA, CDR3 protein. The D gene is left open where the match is weak. Clone size is not always given. Where it is, it says once, few, many or a class for expanded clones.

-	TRBV10-1	few	TRBJ2-2	TGCGCCAGCAGTCCCATATCCGGGGAGCTGTTTTTT	CASSPISGELFF
-	TRBV5-1	-	TRBJ1-2	TGCGCCAGCAGCTTGGGGGGTGTAGGGTATCAGGGTCTGTCCGGCTACACCTTC	CASSLGGVGYQGLSGYTF
-	TRBV18	-	TRBJ1-1	TGTGCCAGCTCACCGGGGAAAGGGGGAAACACTGAAGCTTTCTTT	CASSPGKGGNTEAFF
TRBD1	TRBV5-4	-	TRBJ1-2	TGTGCCAGCAGCTTGGCTACAGGGGACTATGGCTACACCTTC	CASSLATGDYGYTF
TRBD1	TRBV9	-	TRBJ1-3	TGTGCCAGCAGCGTAGAGACAGGGTTTGGAGGCACCATATATTTT	CASSVETGFGGTIYF
TRBD1	TRBV7-6	-	TRBJ2-2	TGTGCCAGCAGCCCGCTCCAGGGGGCCGGCACCGGGGAGCTGTTTTTT	CASSPLQGAGTGELFF
-	TRBV9	once	TRBJ2-3	TGTGCCAGCAGCCCCCCTACGCACGATACGCAGTATTTT	CASSPPTHDTQYF
-	TRBV5-1	-	TRBJ1-2	TGCGCCAGCAGCTGGTCGGACAGCACCTATGGCTACACCTTC	CASSWSDSTYGYTF
-	TRBV6-5	-	TRBJ2-2	TGTGCCAGCAGGAGTTACACCGGGGAGCTGTTTTTT	CASRSYTGELFF
-	TRBV29-1	-	TRBJ1-1	TGCAGCGTCGATAGCTACAGGGACACTGAAGCTTTCTTT	CSVDSYRDTEAFF
TRBD1	TRBV7-9	once	TRBJ2-7	TGTGCCAGCAGCTTAGGGGACAGGGGGAAGAGCGACGAGCAGTACTTC	CASSLGDRGKSDEQYF
TRBD1	TRBV30	-	TRBJ1-1	TGTGCCTGGACCGGGGACAGCCAGAACACTGAAGCTTTCTTT	CAWTGDSQNTEAFF
-	TRBV4-2	-	TRBJ2-1	TGTGCCAGCAGCCAAGAGTGGGGGTCCTACAATGAGCAGTTCTTC	CASSQEWGSYNEQFF
-	TRBV5-1	-	TRBJ2-3	TGCGCCAGCAGTCCTAGCACAGATACGCAGTATTTT	CASSPSTDTQYF
TRBD1	TRBV6-1	-	TRBJ1-5	TGTGCCAGCAGTGTCCTAGGGACAGTTAATAATCAGCCCCAGCATTTT	CASSVLGTVNNQPQHF
-	TRBV19	-	TRBJ1-6	TGTGCCAGTAGTAATATCGGGAATTCACCCCTCCACTTT	CASSNIGNSPLHF
-	TRBV6-4	-	TRBJ1-1	TGTGCCAGCAGTCTGACGCAGGGACTCGAAGCTTTCTTT	CASSLTQGLEAFF
-	TRBV5-8	-	TRBJ2-3	TGTGCCAGCAGCTGGAGGGGATTAGGAGCAGATACGCAGTATTTT	CASSWRGLGADTQYF
-	TRBV19	-	TRBJ2-7	TGTGCCAGTAGGAGCGCGGTAGACGAGCAGTACTTC	CASRSAVDEQYF
TRBD1	TRBV5-1	-	TRBJ1-2	TGCGCCAGCAGCTCCTTCGGGACAGGAGCTAACTATGGCTACACCTTC	CASSSFGTGANYGYTF
TRBD1	TRBV18	-	TRBJ1-1	TGTGCCAGCTCCCCCGGGACAGGGGACACTGAAGCTTTCTTT	CASSPGTGDTEAFF
TRBD1	TRBV18	-	TRBJ1-5	TGTGCCAGCTCACCAGACAGGGCTCAGCCCCAGCATTTT	CASSPDRAQPQHF
-	TRBV10-2	-	TRBJ2-5	TGCGCCAGCAGTGAGGGCAGGGTAGTGGAGACCCAGTACTTC	CASSEGRVVETQYF
TRBD1	TRBV5-1	-	TRBJ2-2	TGCGCCAGCAGCTTGGGACAGGGCGGCACCGGGGAGCTGTTTTTT	CASSLGQGGTGELFF
-	TRBV9	-	TRBJ2-1	TGTGCCAGCAGCTATTCCGGGGGCCTCGAGAGTGAGCAGTTCTTC	CASSYSGGLESEQFF
TRBD1	TRBV28	-	TRBJ2-1	TGTGCCAGCAGTCCAACCGGGACAGGGGTCTATCATGAGCAGTTCTTC	CASSPTGTGVYHEQFF
-	TRBV18	once	TRBJ2-2	TGTGCCAGCTCTGTGGGACGAACCGGGGAGCTGTTTTTT	CASSVGRTGELFF